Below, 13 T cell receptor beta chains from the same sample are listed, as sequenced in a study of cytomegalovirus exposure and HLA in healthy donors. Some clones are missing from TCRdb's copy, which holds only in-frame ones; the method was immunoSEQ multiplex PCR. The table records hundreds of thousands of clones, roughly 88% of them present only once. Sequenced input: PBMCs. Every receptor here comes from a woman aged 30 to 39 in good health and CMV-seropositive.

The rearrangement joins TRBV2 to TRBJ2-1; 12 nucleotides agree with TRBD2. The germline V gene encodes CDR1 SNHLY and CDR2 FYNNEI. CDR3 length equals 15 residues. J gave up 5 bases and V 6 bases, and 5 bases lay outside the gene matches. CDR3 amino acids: CASRLAGGPNNEQFF. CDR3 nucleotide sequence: TGTGCCAGCAGACTAGCGGGAGGCCCCAACAATGAGCAGTTCTTC.

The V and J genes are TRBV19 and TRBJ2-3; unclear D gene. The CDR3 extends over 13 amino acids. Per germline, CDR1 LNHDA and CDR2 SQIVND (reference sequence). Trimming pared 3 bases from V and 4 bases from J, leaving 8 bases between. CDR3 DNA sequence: TGTGCCAGTAGTATGGGTCTTGCAGATACGCAGTATTTT. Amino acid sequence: CASSMGLADTQYF.

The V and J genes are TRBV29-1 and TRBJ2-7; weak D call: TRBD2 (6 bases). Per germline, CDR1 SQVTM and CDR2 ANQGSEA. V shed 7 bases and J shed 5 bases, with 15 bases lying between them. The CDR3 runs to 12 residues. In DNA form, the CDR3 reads TGCAGCGCTCAAGCCCCGGGAGACGAGCAGTACTTC. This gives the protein CSAQAPGDEQYF.

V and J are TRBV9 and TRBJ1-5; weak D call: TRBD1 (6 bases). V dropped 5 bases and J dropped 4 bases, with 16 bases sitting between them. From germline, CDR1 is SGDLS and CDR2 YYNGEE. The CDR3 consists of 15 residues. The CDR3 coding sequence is TGTGCCAGCAGGGACTTCCGACAGGCAAATCAGCCCCAGCATTTT. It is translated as CASRDFRQANQPQHF.

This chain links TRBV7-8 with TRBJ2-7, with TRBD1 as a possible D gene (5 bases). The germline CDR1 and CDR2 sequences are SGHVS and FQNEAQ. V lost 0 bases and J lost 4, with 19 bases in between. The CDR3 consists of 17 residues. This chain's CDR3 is CASSLARGHGEGYEQYF. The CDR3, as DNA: TGTGCCAGCAGCTTAGCGAGAGGACACGGCGAAGGATACGAGCAGTACTTC.

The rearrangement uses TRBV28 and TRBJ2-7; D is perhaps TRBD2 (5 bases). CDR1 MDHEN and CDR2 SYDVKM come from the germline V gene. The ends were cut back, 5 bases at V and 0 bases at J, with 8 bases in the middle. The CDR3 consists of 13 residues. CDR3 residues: CASSGGLSYEQYF. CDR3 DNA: TGTGCCAGCAGTGGAGGTCTCTCCTACGAGCAGTACTTC.

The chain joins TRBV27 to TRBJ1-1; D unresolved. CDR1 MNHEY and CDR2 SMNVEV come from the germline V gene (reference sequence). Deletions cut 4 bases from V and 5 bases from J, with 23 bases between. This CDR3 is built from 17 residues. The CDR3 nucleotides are TGTGCCAGCAGTTCCCCGATTAAACTCTCTCGAGGGACTGAAGCTTTCTTT. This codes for CASSSPIKLSRGTEAFF.

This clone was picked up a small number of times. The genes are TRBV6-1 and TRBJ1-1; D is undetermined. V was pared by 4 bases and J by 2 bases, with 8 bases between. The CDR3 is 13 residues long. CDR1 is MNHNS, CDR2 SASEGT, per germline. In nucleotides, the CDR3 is TGTGCCAGCAGTGCAAAGAAAAACACTGAAGCTTTCTTT. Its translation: CASSAKKNTEAFF.

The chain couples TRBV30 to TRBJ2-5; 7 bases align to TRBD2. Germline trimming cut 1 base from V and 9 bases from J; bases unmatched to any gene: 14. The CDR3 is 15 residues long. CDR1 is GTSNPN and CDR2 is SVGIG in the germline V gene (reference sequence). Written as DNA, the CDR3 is TGTGCCTGGAGTGCACCGGGACTGGCCCGGGGGGCCCAGTACTTC. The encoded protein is CAWSAPGLARGAQYF.

This chain's CDR3 is CASSPGLAGDTQYF. In nucleotides, the CDR3 is TGTGCCAGCAGCCCGGGACTAGCGGGAGATACGCAGTATTTT. This chain uses TRBV7-3 with TRBJ2-3; 12 nucleotides match TRBD2. The CDR3 runs 14 residues. Per germline, CDR1 SGHTA and CDR2 FQGTGA. With V trimmed by 5 bases and J by 5 bases, 2 bases remained unmatched.

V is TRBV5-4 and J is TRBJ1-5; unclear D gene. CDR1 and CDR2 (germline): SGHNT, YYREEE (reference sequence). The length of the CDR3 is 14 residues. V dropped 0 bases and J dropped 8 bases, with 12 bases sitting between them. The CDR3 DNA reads TGTGCCAGCAGCTTGGCAGGATCAATGGAGCCCCAGCATTTT. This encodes CASSLAGSMEPQHF.

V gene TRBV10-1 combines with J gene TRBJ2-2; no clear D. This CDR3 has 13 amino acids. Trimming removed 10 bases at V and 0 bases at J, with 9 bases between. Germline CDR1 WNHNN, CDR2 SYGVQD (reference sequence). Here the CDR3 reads CAITGSNTGELFF. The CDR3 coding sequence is TGCGCCATAACCGGGTCGAACACCGGGGAGCTGTTTTTT.

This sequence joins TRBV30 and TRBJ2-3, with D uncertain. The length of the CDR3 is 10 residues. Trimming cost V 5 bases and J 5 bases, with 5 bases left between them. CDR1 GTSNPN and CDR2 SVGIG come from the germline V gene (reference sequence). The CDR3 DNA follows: TGTGCCTGGGGCAGAGATACGCAGTATTTT. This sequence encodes CAWGRDTQYF.